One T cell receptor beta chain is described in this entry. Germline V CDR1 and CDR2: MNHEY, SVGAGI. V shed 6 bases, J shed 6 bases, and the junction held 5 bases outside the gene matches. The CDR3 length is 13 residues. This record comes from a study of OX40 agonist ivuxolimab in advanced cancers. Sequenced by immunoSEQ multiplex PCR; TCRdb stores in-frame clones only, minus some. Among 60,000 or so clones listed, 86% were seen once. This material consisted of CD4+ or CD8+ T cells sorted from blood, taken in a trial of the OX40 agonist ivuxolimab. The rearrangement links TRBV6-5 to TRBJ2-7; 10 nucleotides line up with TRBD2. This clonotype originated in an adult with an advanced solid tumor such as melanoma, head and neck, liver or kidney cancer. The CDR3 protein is CASRTSGKLEQYF. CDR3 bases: TGTGCCAGCAGAACTAGCGGGAAGCTCGAGCAGTACTTC.